This T cell receptor beta chain was documented in a study of neurological immune-mediated disorders. At least ten counts were recorded for this clonotype. Its matching antigen is unknown. Each CDR3 protein is one row after TCRdb ran MiXCR on the 5' RACE reads. Seen here are tens of thousands of distinct CDR3 sequences, 10% observed once, and the top ten hold 1.8%. Findings and caveats of the study: HTLV-1-associated myelopathy showed the most TCR clonal expansion; multiple sclerosis the least, below healthy controls.

J was trimmed by 4 bases and V by 6 bases; bases with no gene match: 4. CDR1 is LGHDT, CDR2 YNNKEL, per germline (reference sequence). This CDR3 is built from 14 residues. This TCR derives from a man between 40 and 49 years old in good health. The genes are TRBV3-1 and TRBJ2-5, with 11 bases lining up with TRBD2. Sequencing used PBMCs. The CDR3 protein is CASSYTSGRETQYF. CDR3 in DNA: TGTGCCAGCAGTTATACTAGCGGGAGAGAGACCCAGTACTTC.